This T cell receptor (beta chain) comes out of a study of blood T cells in healthy people across ages. Study summary: About one barcoded beta molecule was captured per two T cells (by template switching).

Points on this clonotype: Its antigen is unidentified.

Study observations and caveats: Because donor CMV status was unknown, expanded clonotype changes were possibly confounded.

This CDR3 has 14 residues. V was pared by 2 bases and J by 5 bases, with 10 bases between. The germline V gene has CDR1 MNHEY and CDR2 SVGEGT. Primed by a sample-barcoded 5' primer and a J-beta primer mix, a second PCR proceeded for about 6 to 12 cycles. Via MiXCR, TCRdb re-called the 5' RACE reads, giving one row per CDR3 protein. The profile shows around 850,000 distinct CDR3 sequences, around 36% of them singletons. Input material: blood. V and J are TRBV6-2 or TRBV6-3 and TRBJ2-1; D is possibly TRBD2 (7 bases). This TCR was sampled from a man aged 18 to 29 in good health. The CDR3 spells CASSYTGGDNEQFF. The DNA for the CDR3 is TGTGCCAGCAGTTACACGGGGGGCGACAATGAGCAGTTCTTC.